These 27 T cell receptor beta chains were all obtained from the same sample, sequenced in a study of CD8 T cell repertoires and HIV-1 epitope variants. Generated by immunoSEQ multiplex PCR, the TCRdb table keeps only in-frame clones and is missing some. The table shows tens of thousands of clones, with around 67% occurring only once. Sequenced input: uncultured baseline CD8+ T cells from peripheral blood mononuclear cells (PBMCs). These TCRs come from a male donor with HIV.

The sample holds a few counts of this clone. It may be a read error: a sequence one base away is much more abundant. V usage is TRBV2 and J usage is TRBJ1-5; TRBD1 agrees at 7 bases. The CDR3 is 13 amino acids. The germline V gene has CDR1 SNHLY and CDR2 FYNNEI. With 4 bases clipped from V and 4 bases from J, the junction kept 1 base outside the gene matches. CDR3 nucleotide sequence: TGTGCCAGCAGTGCGACAGGGAATCAGCCCCAGCATTTT. It is translated as CASSATGNQPQHF.

The rearrangement uses TRBV7-2 and TRBJ2-5; 11 bases are a match to TRBD2. The germline V gene has CDR1 SGHTA and CDR2 FQGNSA. The length of the CDR3 is 14 residues. After removal of 5 bases from V and 4 bases from J, the junction contained 3 bases not matched to a gene. The CDR3 is CASSPGLAAETQYF. As DNA, the CDR3 is TGTGCCAGCAGCCCGGGACTAGCGGCAGAGACCCAGTACTTC.

This chain connects TRBV2 to TRBJ2-1, with TRBD1 matching 7 bases. The CDR3 runs to 15 residues. V lost 5 bases and J lost 0; bases outside the gene matches: 4. The germline CDR1 and CDR2 sequences are SNHLY and FYNNEI. CDR3 region: CASSRDRSSYNEQFF. In DNA, the CDR3 is TGTGCCAGCAGTCGGGACAGAAGCTCCTACAATGAGCAGTTCTTC.

Many counts were recorded for this clone. The genes are TRBV19 and TRBJ2-1; D is possibly TRBD2 (6 bases). The length of the CDR3 is 13 residues. CDR1 and CDR2 (germline): LNHDA, SQIVND (reference sequence). Trimming pared 10 bases from V and 2 bases from J, leaving 12 bases between. The CDR3 DNA sequence: TGTGCCACCGAAACTAGCACCTACAATGAGCAGTTCTTC. It is translated as CATETSTYNEQFF.

The chain combines TRBV28 with TRBJ2-7; D is unclear. CDR3 length: 11 amino acids. CDR1 is MDHEN and CDR2 is SYDVKM in the germline V gene. V lost 6 bases and J 7 bases, leaving 10 bases between the germline ends. The CDR3 region is CASRGAREQYF. The CDR3, as DNA: TGTGCCAGCAGAGGTGCGAGGGAGCAGTACTTC.

The V gene is TRBV6-5, the J gene TRBJ1-2, with D tentatively TRBD1 (5 bases). The CDR3 is made up of 15 amino acids. Looked up from germline, CDR1 is MNHEY and CDR2 is SVGAGI. Trimming removed 2 bases from V and 4 bases from J, with 14 bases in between. CDR3 in amino acids: CASSYDSSRSYGYTF. In DNA, the CDR3 is TGTGCCAGCAGTTACGACAGTTCAAGGAGCTATGGCTACACCTTC.

Concerning this clone itself: Additional DNA sequences in this sample encode the identical CDR3. The rearrangement joins TRBV29-1 to TRBJ2-4; D is tentatively TRBD1 or TRBD2 (5 bases each). The CDR3 totals 14 residues. V lost 2 bases and J lost 6, with 14 bases in between. Per the germline V gene, CDR1 is SQVTM and CDR2 is ANQGSEA. The CDR3 DNA reads as TGCAGCGTTGAAACTCACCCGGGACCAAACATTCAGTACTTC. Translating gives CSVETHPGPNIQYF.

The chain couples TRBV9 to TRBJ1-2, with D possibly being TRBD1 (5 bases). From germline, CDR1 is SGDLS and CDR2 YYNGEE. This CDR3 comprises 16 residues. V dropped 4 bases and J dropped 5 bases, with 21 bases sitting between them. In DNA form, the CDR3 reads TGTGCCAGCAGCTTACGGTGGGGGGGAGATGAATATGGCTACACCTTC. Protein sequence: CASSLRWGGDEYGYTF.

This sequence joins TRBV5-1 and TRBJ2-3; D gene uncertain. V was clipped by 3 bases and J by 6 bases, with 11 bases between them. The CDR3 is made up of 13 amino acids. CDR1 is SGHRS, CDR2 YFSETQ, per germline. In DNA, the CDR3 is TGCGCCAGCAGCTCCCTCCAGGAGGATACGCAGTATTTT. Translated, it gives CASSSLQEDTQYF.

This chain links TRBV13 with TRBJ2-1; a possible D gene is TRBD2 (7 bases). Germline V gives CDR1 PRHDT, CDR2 FYEKMQ (reference sequence). The ends were cut back, 6 bases at V and 8 bases at J, with 20 bases in the middle. This CDR3 is 15 amino acids long. The CDR3 DNA follows: TGTGCCAGCAGTTCACCAACCGAGGGGGGGTATGAGCAGTTCTTC. It codes for CASSSPTEGGYEQFF.

The chain links TRBV19 to TRBJ2-5; D uncertain. Per germline, CDR1 LNHDA and CDR2 SQIVND (reference sequence). This CDR3 has 13 amino acids. V gave up 3 bases and J gave up 3 bases, with 8 bases separating them. The DNA of the CDR3 is TGTGCCAGTAGTATGAGTAGAAAAGAGACCCAGTACTTC. It yields the protein CASSMSRKETQYF. The whole variable domain, filled in from reference TRBV19 and TRBJ2-5, reads DGGITQSPKYLFRKEGQNVTLSCEQNLNHDAMYWYRQDPGQGLRLIYYSQIVNDFQKGDIAEGYSVSREKKESFPLTVTSAQKNPTAFYLCASSMSRKETQYFGPGTRLLVL.

The chain combines TRBV5-4 with TRBJ2-7; D is unresolved. Germline-derived CDR1 and CDR2 are SGHNT and YYREEE (reference sequence). V was trimmed by 0 bases and J by 5 bases, leaving 9 bases between them. This CDR3 comprises 13 residues. CDR3 in amino acids: CASSLGGVDEQYF. In DNA form, the CDR3 reads TGTGCCAGCAGCTTGGGTGGGGTGGACGAGCAGTACTTC. Full variable domain (outside the CDR3, taken from reference TRBV5-4 and TRBJ2-7): ETGVTQSPTHLIKTRGQQVTLRCSSQSGHNTVSWYQQALGQGPQFIFQYYREEENGRGNFPPRFSGLQFPNYSSELNVNALELDDSALYLCASSLGGVDEQYFGPGTRLTVT.

DNA of the CDR3: TGTGCCAGCAGCCGGACAGAGTGGAAAGAGACCCAGTACTTC. Amino acid sequence: CASSRTEWKETQYF. This chain uses TRBV5-4 with TRBJ2-5; D perhaps matches TRBD1 (6 bases). Germline V gene data show CDR1 as SGHNT and CDR2 as YYREEE (reference sequence). The V end was cut by 4 bases, the J end by 3 bases, with 13 bases between. The CDR3 covers 14 residues.

The J gene is TRBJ2-7, the V gene TRBV5-1, with 9 positions matching TRBD1. Germline CDR1 SGHRS, CDR2 YFSETQ. This CDR3 region has 15 residues. V lost 3 bases, J lost 2 bases, and 6 bases stayed unmatched. Here the CDR3 reads CASSWGTGSTYEQYF. The CDR3 region has the DNA TGCGCCAGCAGCTGGGGGACAGGGAGTACCTACGAGCAGTACTTC.

The chain carries TRBV15 and TRBJ2-7; D is possibly TRBD1 (6 bases). Deletions cut 0 bases from V and 2 bases from J, with 8 bases between. Per the germline V gene, CDR1 is LNHNV and CDR2 is YYDKDF (reference sequence). This CDR3 comprises 14 residues. The CDR3 protein is CATSREGGAYEQYF. Written as DNA, the CDR3 is TGTGCCACCAGCAGAGAAGGGGGAGCCTACGAGCAGTACTTC.

In the case of this clone: Other DNA sequences from this sample encode an identical CDR3 as well. In DNA form, the CDR3 reads TGTGCCAGTAGGAGGGGTAATCAGCCCCAGCATTTT. Protein: CASRRGNQPQHF. The chain joins TRBV19 to TRBJ1-5; possible D gene TRBD1, 5 bases. This CDR3 is 12 amino acids long. Per germline, CDR1 LNHDA and CDR2 SQIVND (reference sequence). With 6 bases removed from V and 4 bases from J, the gap between germline ends came to 7 bases.

This chain links TRBV29-1 with TRBJ2-5, with D perhaps matching TRBD1 (6 bases). The length of the CDR3 is 15 residues. V shed 6 bases and J shed 11 bases, with 28 bases lying between them. Germline lookup yields CDR1 SQVTM and CDR2 ANQGSEA. The CDR3 loop is CSVPGVGGRGSLQYF. In DNA, the CDR3 is TGCAGCGTCCCCGGGGTCGGCGGAAGGGGGTCTCTACAGTACTTC.

V is TRBV6-6 and J is TRBJ2-1, with D uncertain. This CDR3 spans 13 amino acids. V was pared by 6 bases and J by 5 bases, with 11 bases between. Germline V gives CDR1 MNHNY, CDR2 SVGAGI (reference sequence). CDR3 sequence: CASRFDSHNEQFF. DNA of the CDR3: TGTGCCAGCAGATTCGACTCGCACAATGAGCAGTTCTTC.

This rearrangement joins TRBV15 to TRBJ1-6; the match to TRBD1 covers 7 bases. The CDR3 is 15 amino acids. CDR1 is LNHNV and CDR2 is YYDKDF in the germline V gene (reference sequence). Trimming cost V 0 bases and J 9 bases; bases outside gene matches: 5. CDR3 sequence (DNA): TGTGCCACCAGCAGAGAGGGCAGGGGGGGTTCACCCCTCCACTTT. This sequence encodes CATSREGRGGSPLHF.

This chain uses TRBV4-3 with TRBJ2-5, with 8 nucleotides matching TRBD2. CDR1 is LGHNA, CDR2 YSLEER, per germline. The junction had 12 bases not matched to a gene; V was cut back by 0 bases and J by 6 bases. This CDR3 has 17 amino acids. In DNA, the CDR3 is TGCGCCAGCAGCCAAGACCCCTTCGGGGGGGCCGTCCAGACCCAGTACTTC. This translates into CASSQDPFGGAVQTQYF.

V gene TRBV5-6 combines with J gene TRBJ2-7; 7 positions match TRBD1. V was clipped by 5 bases and J by 2 bases; unmatched bases: 7. Germline lookup yields CDR1 SGHDT and CDR2 YYEEEE. CDR3 size: 14 residues. DNA for the CDR3: TGTGCCAGCAGGCGGACAGGAATAACCTACGAGCAGTACTTC. Translated, it gives CASRRTGITYEQYF. The full variable domain, with the rest looked up from reference TRBV5-6 and TRBJ2-7, is DAGVTQSPTHLIKTRGQQVTLRCSPKSGHDTVSWYQQALGQGPQFIFQYYEEEERQRGNFPDRFSGHQFPNYSSELNVNALLLGDSALYLCASRRTGITYEQYFGPGTRLTVT.

V gene TRBV6-6 combines with J gene TRBJ2-4; 9 bases fit TRBD1. V lost 4 bases and J lost 4; bases outside the gene matches: 5. Germline assignment: CDR1 MNHNY and CDR2 SVGAGI (reference sequence). The CDR3 spans 15 residues. The CDR3 spells CASSSRDRAKNIQYF. The CDR3 DNA reads as TGTGCCAGCAGTTCAAGGGACAGGGCAAAAAACATTCAGTACTTC.

V is TRBV27 and J is TRBJ1-2; 9 bases line up with TRBD1. Germline V lookup: CDR1 MNHEY, CDR2 SMNVEV (reference sequence). There are 16 residues in the CDR3. Trimming at V came to 1 base and at J to 4 bases, leaving 7 bases not matched to a gene. The CDR3 region has the DNA TGTGCCAGCAGTTTATTCCGACAGGGGGTTATCTATGGCTACACCTTC. It yields the protein CASSLFRQGVIYGYTF.

The rearrangement uses TRBV7-9 and TRBJ2-3; no clear D. Per the germline V gene, CDR1 is SEHNR and CDR2 is FQNEAQ (reference sequence). The V end was cut by 0 bases, the J end by 3 bases, with 16 bases between. There are 17 residues in the CDR3. The CDR3 loop is CASSLALDWKGTDTQYF. CDR3 DNA: TGTGCCAGCAGCTTAGCGCTCGACTGGAAAGGAACAGATACGCAGTATTTT.

The chain combines TRBV6-5 with TRBJ2-7; 7 bases agree with TRBD2. In germline, CDR1 is MNHEY, CDR2 SVGAGI. This CDR3 region has 13 residues. V shed 5 bases, J shed 5 bases, and the junction held 6 bases outside the gene matches. The CDR3 DNA is TGTGCCAGCAGTCCCGGGAGGACGCACGAGCAGTACTTC. Its protein product is CASSPGRTHEQYF.

The chain carries TRBV6-5 and TRBJ1-3, with TRBD1 as a possible D gene (6 bases). The CDR3 runs 15 residues. Deletions cut 8 bases from V and 0 bases from J, with 14 bases between. Germline assignment: CDR1 MNHEY and CDR2 SVGAGI. CDR3 protein: CASRTTGSSGNTIYF. The CDR3 nucleotides are TGTGCCAGCCGAACCACAGGGAGCTCTGGAAACACCATATATTTT.

The chain links TRBV19 to TRBJ2-7; TRBD1 aligns across 8 bases. V lost 1 base and J lost 3; bases outside the gene matches: 8. This CDR3 is 16 amino acids long. In germline, CDR1 is LNHDA, CDR2 SQIVND (reference sequence). In DNA form, the CDR3 reads TGTGCCAGTAGTATAGGGGCCGGGACAGGACTCTACGAGCAGTACTTC. This gives the protein CASSIGAGTGLYEQYF.